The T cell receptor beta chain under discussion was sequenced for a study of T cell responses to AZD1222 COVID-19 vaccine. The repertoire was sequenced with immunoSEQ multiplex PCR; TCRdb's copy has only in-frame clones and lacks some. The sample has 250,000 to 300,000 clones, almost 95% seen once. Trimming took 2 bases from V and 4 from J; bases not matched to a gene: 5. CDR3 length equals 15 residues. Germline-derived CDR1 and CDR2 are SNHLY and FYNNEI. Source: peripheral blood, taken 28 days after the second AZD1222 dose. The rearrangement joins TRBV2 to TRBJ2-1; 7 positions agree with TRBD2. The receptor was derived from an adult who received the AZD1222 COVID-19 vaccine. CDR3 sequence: CASSEKAGIYNEQFF. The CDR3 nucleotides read TGTGCCAGCAGTGAAAAAGCGGGAATTTACAATGAGCAGTTCTTC. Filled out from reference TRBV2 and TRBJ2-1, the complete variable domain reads EPEVTQTPSHQVTQMGQEVILRCVPISNHLYFYWYRQILGQKVEFLVSFYNNEISEKSEIFDDQFSVERPDGSNFTLKIRSTKLEDSAMYFCASSEKAGIYNEQFFGPGTRLTVL.